Presented here are 29 T cell receptor beta chains from one specimen sequenced in a study of Graves' ophthalmopathy and Graves' hyperthyroidism. From RNA, the CDR3 regions of TCR beta chains were amplified and sequenced. First-round RT-PCR relied on HTBI primers, and a second-round multiplex PCR came next. Each CDR3 protein gets one entry after TCRdb re-called the multiplex PCR reads with MiXCR. The sample shows over a million distinct CDR3 sequences, 35% to 45% of them seen only once. Source material: peripheral blood or thyroid tissue (not recorded which). All receptors derive from an adult man with Graves' hyperthyroidism.

V and J are TRBV2 and TRBJ1-1; 10 positions match TRBD1. The V gene's germline CDR1 is SNHLY and CDR2 FYNNEI. The CDR3 extends over 16 amino acids. The V and J ends lost 6 bases and 6 bases, in that order; junction bases with no gene match: 13. CDR3 region: CASSFRDRGGVAEAFF. CDR3 nucleotide sequence: TGTGCCAGCAGCTTCCGGGACAGGGGAGGTGTCGCTGAAGCTTTCTTT. The whole variable domain, filled in from reference TRBV2 and TRBJ1-1, reads EPEVTQTPSHQVTQMGQEVILRCVPISNHLYFYWYRQILGQKVEFLVSFYNNEISEKSEIFDDQFSVERPDGSNFTLKIRSTKLEDSAMYFCASSFRDRGGVAEAFFGQGTRLTVV.

This clonotype showed up just once. The CDR3, as DNA: TGTGCCAGTAGATGGACAGGGACGTACCAAGAGACCCAGTACTTC. As protein: CASRWTGTYQETQYF. The chain couples TRBV19 to TRBJ2-5; 8 bases fit TRBD1. The J segment lost 0 bases and the V segment lost 6 bases, leaving 6 bases of the junction unmatched. This CDR3 contains 15 residues. Germline V lookup: CDR1 LNHDA, CDR2 SQIVND (reference sequence).

This clonotype was seen ten or more times. The rearrangement links TRBV7-9 to TRBJ2-7; 7 nucleotides match TRBD1. From germline, CDR1 is SEHNR and CDR2 FQNEAQ (reference sequence). After removal of 2 bases from V and 6 bases from J, the junction contained 7 bases not matched to a gene. This CDR3 has 14 amino acids. The CDR3 loop reads CASSLRDRVGEQYF. The CDR3 DNA is TGTGCCAGCAGCTTACGTGACAGGGTAGGCGAGCAGTACTTC.

The V gene is TRBV7-2, the J gene TRBJ1-4, with a possible D match to TRBD1 (6 bases). From germline, CDR1 is SGHTA and CDR2 FQGNSA. V was pared by 2 bases and J by 2 bases, with 12 bases between. This CDR3 is 16 amino acids long. In DNA, the CDR3 is TGTGCCAGCAGCTTAAAGACAGGCCGGACTAATGAAAAACTGTTTTTT. Its protein is CASSLKTGRTNEKLFF.

The gene calls are TRBV12-3 or TRBV12-4 and TRBJ1-6; 7 bases are a match to TRBD1. The CDR3 spans 19 residues. The junction had 20 bases not matched to a gene; V was cut back by 4 bases and J by 8 bases. The CDR3 protein is CASSSYYPRMTGNDSPLHF. The DNA of the CDR3 is TGTGCCAGCAGTTCCTACTATCCTCGTATGACAGGGAACGATTCACCCCTCCACTTT.

This clonotype occurred many times. The genes are TRBV5-1 and TRBJ1-1; no firm D call. The CDR3 extends over 15 amino acids. Per the germline V gene, CDR1 is SGHRS and CDR2 is YFSETQ. Trimming left V 2 bases short and J 3 bases short, with 14 bases between. CDR3 protein: CASSFEPDRDTEAFF. CDR3 sequence (DNA): TGCGCCAGCAGCTTTGAACCGGACCGTGACACTGAAGCTTTCTTT.

A note on this clonotype: One end of the junction is discordant with germline, which a read error may explain. V is TRBV29-1 and J is TRBJ2-7; D is perhaps TRBD1 (6 bases). The CDR3 has 11 amino acids. Per germline, CDR1 SQVTM and CDR2 ANQGSEA. CDR3 amino acids: CRRQVDHEQYF. The DNA of the CDR3 is TGCAGACGACAGGTGGACCACGAGCAGTACTTT.

This chain connects TRBV29-1 to TRBJ1-2; D possibly corresponds to TRBD1 (5 bases). CDR3 length: 11 amino acids. Trimming pared 6 bases from V and 8 bases from J, leaving 13 bases between. Germline loops: CDR1 SQVTM, CDR2 ANQGSEA. CDR3 nucleotides: TGCAGCGTAGCCGGGGGTTGGGGCTACACCTTC. Translation gives CSVAGGWGYTF.

V and J are TRBV7-2 and TRBJ1-2, with 9 positions matching TRBD1. Germline V CDR1 and CDR2: SGHTA, FQGNSA. Trimming at V came to 7 bases and at J to 3 bases, leaving 9 bases not matched to a gene. The CDR3 covers 15 residues. DNA for the CDR3: TGTACCAGCACCACATGGGACAGGGAATACTATGGCTACACCTTC. Its protein is CTSTTWDREYYGYTF.

The J gene is TRBJ1-4, the V gene TRBV6-5, with D tentatively TRBD1 (6 bases). Germline V gives CDR1 MNHEY, CDR2 SVGAGI. The CDR3 is 12 amino acids. Trimming cost V 2 bases and J 13 bases, with 11 bases left between them. CDR3 DNA: TGTGCCAGCAGTTACGTCGGGACACTACTGTTTTTT. Translation: CASSYVGTLLFF.

V is TRBV20-1 and J is TRBJ2-5, with TRBD2 matching over 13 bases. Germline values: CDR1 DFQATT, CDR2 SNEGSKA (reference sequence). Germline trimming cut 4 bases from V and 1 base from J; bases unmatched to any gene: 6. The CDR3 runs 16 residues. CDR3 protein: CSATGLAGALQETQYF. CDR3 nucleotide sequence: TGCAGTGCTACCGGACTAGCGGGGGCCCTCCAAGAGACCCAGTACTTC.

This clonotype occurred many times. The rearrangement joins TRBV5-1 to TRBJ2-7; D not resolved. Germline V CDR1 and CDR2: SGHRS, YFSETQ. This CDR3 spans 15 amino acids. The germline V and J ends were trimmed by 4 bases and 0 bases, with 14 bases remaining between them. DNA of the CDR3: TGCGCCAGCAGCCGAACTGGCAGTGACTCCTACGAGCAGTACTTC. It is translated as CASSRTGSDSYEQYF.

This clonotype was recorded many times. This chain links TRBV4-3 with TRBJ1-1; no firm D call. Germline lookup yields CDR1 LGHNA and CDR2 YSLEER. Trimming pared 3 bases from V and 0 bases from J, leaving 8 bases between. CDR3 size: 14 residues. The CDR3 region is CASSHNSLNTEAFF. The DNA for the CDR3 is TGCGCCAGCAGCCACAACAGCCTGAACACTGAAGCTTTCTTT.

Concerning this clonotype: A junction boundary mismatches the germline segment, possibly from a read error. J is TRBJ1-5 and V is TRBV2, with TRBD1 identical over 9 bases. The germline V gene has CDR1 SNHLY and CDR2 FYNNEI. This CDR3 comprises 18 residues. CDR3 nucleotide sequence: TGTGCCAGCAGTGGAATAGTCTCCGGGACAGGGAATAATCAGACCCAGCATTTT. Translation: CASSGIVSGTGNNQTQHF.

The chain is built from TRBV28 and TRBJ2-7; tentatively, D is TRBD1 (5 bases). The CDR3 is 14 amino acids. The germline V and J ends were trimmed by 7 bases and 6 bases, with 19 bases remaining between them. Germline CDR1 MDHEN, CDR2 SYDVKM. In DNA form, the CDR3 reads TGTGCCAGCACCTCCAGGGATAGGGCTAGCGAGCAGTACTTC. Residues: CASTSRDRASEQYF.

The chain carries TRBV10-3 and TRBJ1-1; possible D gene TRBD1, 6 bases. Trimming took off 2 bases at V and 2 bases at J, with 9 bases between the two ends. Per germline, CDR1 ENHRY and CDR2 SYGVKD. The CDR3 consists of 14 residues. The CDR3 reads CAISEPGTNTEAFF. The DNA of the CDR3 is TGTGCCATCAGTGAGCCCGGGACAAACACTGAAGCTTTCTTT.

The chain has TRBV12-3 or TRBV12-4 and TRBJ2-2, with D possibly matching TRBD2 (6 bases). The CDR3 length is 12 residues. V gave up 5 bases and J gave up 11 bases, with 12 bases separating them. The CDR3 reads CASSLGGSELFF. The CDR3 coding sequence is TGTGCCAGCAGTCTGGGGGGAAGCGAGCTGTTTTTT.

V gene TRBV10-3 combines with J gene TRBJ2-7, with 7 bases identical to TRBD1. Germline loops: CDR1 ENHRY, CDR2 SYGVKD. V gave up 0 bases and J gave up 7 bases; unmatched junction bases: 6. This CDR3 is built from 14 residues. CDR3 region: CAISESQGTGEQYF. The CDR3 DNA follows: TGTGCCATCAGTGAGTCACAGGGGACGGGGGAGCAGTACTTC.

This clonotype was picked up many times. The chain uses TRBV6-5 and TRBJ1-2; the D gene is possibly TRBD1 (5 bases). With 0 bases removed from V and 6 bases from J, the gap between germline ends came to 14 bases. Germline V gives CDR1 MNHEY, CDR2 SVGAGI. CDR3 length: 15 residues. The CDR3 protein is CASSYSWGAENGYTF. Written as DNA, the CDR3 is TGTGCCAGCAGTTACTCGTGGGGCGCGGAAAATGGCTACACCTTC.

Notes on this clonotype: Germline and junction disagree at one end, which may indicate a read error. The DNA for the CDR3 is TGTGCCAGCAGCTTAAATAGGGGAGAGGCCCAGTACTTC. Translation: CASSLNRGEAQYF. The V gene is TRBV7-2, the J gene TRBJ2-5, with D perhaps given as TRBD1 or TRBD2 (5 bases each). Germline V gene data show CDR1 as SGHTA and CDR2 as FQGNSA. The length of the CDR3 is 13 residues.

Many counts were recorded for this clonotype. The rearrangement uses TRBV5-1 and TRBJ2-7; tentatively, D is TRBD2 (6 bases). The V and J ends lost 2 bases and 5 bases respectively, with 14 bases between them. CDR1 is SGHRS, CDR2 YFSETQ, per germline. CDR3 size: 14 residues. The CDR3 sequence is CASSLTRGSHEQYF. In DNA form, the CDR3 reads TGCGCCAGCAGCTTAACACGGGGGAGCCACGAGCAGTACTTC.

The chain recombines TRBV29-1 with TRBJ1-3, with D possibly being TRBD1 (5 bases). Trimming took off 8 bases at V and 1 base at J, with 12 bases between the two ends. This CDR3 contains 13 residues. Germline values: CDR1 SQVTM, CDR2 ANQGSEA. In DNA, the CDR3 is TGCAGCTTGTACCAGGGATCTGGAAACACCATATATTTT. Its translation is CSLYQGSGNTIYF.

The chain carries TRBV7-9 and TRBJ1-5; 9 bases are a match to TRBD1. With 5 bases clipped from V and 6 bases from J, the junction kept 8 bases outside the gene matches. Germline loops: CDR1 SEHNR, CDR2 FQNEAQ (reference sequence). The CDR3 loop spans 15 amino acids. CDR3 nucleotides: TGTGCCAGCAGCAACCCGGGACAGGGAGCTCAGCCCCAGCATTTT. Amino acids: CASSNPGQGAQPQHF. The complete variable domain, with remaining parts taken from reference TRBV7-9 and TRBJ1-5, reads DTGVSQNPRHKITKRGQNVTFRCDPISEHNRLYWYRQTLGQGPEFLTYFQNEAQLEKSRLLSDRFSAERPKGSFSTLEIQRTEQGDSAMYLCASSNPGQGAQPQHFGDGTRLSIL.

This clonotype has at least ten counts. This chain joins TRBV9 and TRBJ1-5; TRBD1 might be the D (5 bases). The CDR3 has 14 amino acids. The germline CDR1 and CDR2 sequences are SGDLS and YYNGEE. V dropped 6 bases and J dropped 1 base, with 11 bases sitting between them. CDR3 bases: TGTGCCAGCACCCGGGGGGGAAGCAATCAGCCCCAGCATTTT. Residues: CASTRGGSNQPQHF.

The count of this clonotype is one. This sequence joins TRBV29-1 and TRBJ1-1; 7 bases are a match to TRBD1. The V gene end was trimmed by 7 bases and the J gene end by 7 bases; junction bases not matched to a gene: 9. The germline gives CDR1 SQVTM, CDR2 ANQGSEA. The CDR3 runs 12 residues. CDR3 loop: CSGRQGRVEAFF. CDR3 coding DNA: TGCAGCGGCCGACAGGGACGGGTTGAAGCTTTCTTT.

V gene TRBV10-3 combines with J gene TRBJ2-5; D call uncertain. V lost 0 bases to trimming and J lost 9 bases, with 17 bases between them. CDR3 length: 15 amino acids. CDR1 is ENHRY, CDR2 SYGVKD, per germline. CDR3 nucleotide sequence: TGTGCCATCAGTGAGTCGCGGCAAGCTAATCAGCCCCAGTACTTC. It is translated as CAISESRQANQPQYF.

The chain combines TRBV5-1 with TRBJ2-7; D is perhaps TRBD1 or TRBD2 (5 bases each). This CDR3 spans 15 amino acids. The V end lost 0 bases, the J end lost 3 bases, and 13 bases lay between the germline ends. CDR1 is SGHRS and CDR2 is YFSETQ in the germline V gene. The DNA for the CDR3 is TGCGCCAGCAGCTTGGACGGGGCCCCTGGCTACGAGCAGTACTTC. It is translated as CASSLDGAPGYEQYF.

This clonotype was found a few times. The chain joins TRBV6-1 to TRBJ2-6, with 8 bases fitting TRBD1. Unmatched junction bases numbered 8, after V lost 4 bases and J lost 3 bases. Germline CDR1 is MNHNS and CDR2 is SASEGT. The CDR3 sequence is 17 residues long. CDR3 in amino acids: CASSAGTGSSGANVLTF. CDR3 coding DNA: TGTGCCAGCAGTGCCGGGACAGGTTCGAGTGGGGCCAACGTCCTGACTTTC.

This sequence joins TRBV20-1 and TRBJ2-5; a weak D match, TRBD2 (5 bases). The CDR3 is made up of 13 amino acids. Trimming took 4 bases from V and 0 from J, leaving 9 bases between them. Germline CDR1 reads DFQATT; CDR2 reads SNEGSKA (reference sequence). In nucleotides, the CDR3 is TGCAGTGCTACTACGGACTACCAAGAGACCCAGTACTTC. Amino acid sequence: CSATTDYQETQYF.